This is a list of T cell receptor beta chains from one sample in a study of response to subunit inactivated influenza vaccine. TCRdb analysed the RT-PCR reads with MiXCR anew, one entry per CDR3 protein. The sample holds around 570,000 distinct CDR3 sequences, approximately 10% seen once. These same data were also listed under a study on T cells expressing NK-cell markers.

Material: PBMCs from blood, obtained on the day of vaccination. The receptor set was obtained from a man aged 50 or older who received an inactivated influenza vaccine. The CDR3 runs from the conserved cysteine through the conserved F or W. D genes are given only for firm matches. Only part of the rows carry a size: once, few, many, or a class if the clone is expanded.

>TRBJ1-5|.|.|TRBV25-1
TGTGCCAGTTCAGGGTGGAATCAGCCCCAGCATTTT
CASSGWNQPQHF
>TRBJ1-3|.|.|TRBV12-3/TRBV12-4
TGTGCCAGCAGTTTAGCAGGGAGGAACACCATATATTTT
CASSLAGRNTIYF
>TRBJ2-1|few|.|TRBV29-1
TGCAGCGGATCCCGGGCTAGCGACAATGAGCAGTTCTTC
CSGSRASDNEQFF
>TRBJ2-5|.|TRBD1|TRBV19
TGTGCCAGTAGTATTGGGGCAGGGGGCGAAGAGACCCAGTACTTC
CASSIGAGGEETQYF
>TRBJ1-1|many|.|TRBV29-1
TGCAGCGGGGGGGGACGGGGGAACACTGAAGCTTTCTTT
CSGGGRGNTEAFF
>TRBJ2-7|.|TRBD2|TRBV12-3/TRBV12-4
TGTGCCAGCACCCCGAGGGCGGGAGGAAGGGGGGAGCAGTACTTC
CASTPRAGGRGEQYF
>TRBJ2-3|.|.|TRBV5-1
TGCGCCAGCAGCTTGGTACCGACATTCACAGATACGCAGTATTTT
CASSLVPTFTDTQYF
>TRBJ2-1|.|.|TRBV7-2
TGTGCCAGCAGCTTTAGCGGTTACCTAGGCGATGAGCAGCTCTTC
CASSFSGYLGDEQLF
>TRBJ1-6|few|.|TRBV5-5
TGTGCCAGCAGCTTGGTTCGGGGAGAGGATTCACCCCTCCACTTT
CASSLVRGEDSPLHF
>TRBJ2-7|.|TRBD2|TRBV20-1
TGCAGTGCTAGAGATCTCCAGGCGGGAGGATACGAGCAGTACTTC
CSARDLQAGGYEQYF
>TRBJ2-1|.|.|TRBV6-1
TGTGCCAGCAACCTACAGGGGAGGGATGAGCAGTTCTTC
CASNLQGRDEQFF
>TRBJ2-1|.|TRBD1|TRBV29-1
TGCAGCGTTGAATTTCGGACCGGGGACAGTTACAATGAGCAGTTCTTC
CSVEFRTGDSYNEQFF
>TRBJ2-5|.|.|TRBV7-9
TGTGCCAGCAGCATTAGCAGGGGGGCAGAGACCCAGTACTTC
CASSISRGAETQYF
>TRBJ2-7|.|TRBD1|TRBV12-3/TRBV12-4
TGTGCCAGCAGAACGTCCGGGACAGGGTCCTTCGAGCAGTACTTC
CASRTSGTGSFEQYF
>TRBJ1-4|few|.|TRBV5-1
TGCGCCAGCAGCCCGGAAGAGTCTTGGGGTGAGGAAAAACTGTTTTTT
CASSPEESWGEEKLFF
>TRBJ2-3|.|TRBD1|TRBV2
TGTGCCAGCAGTGAGCAAACAGGGGGTACGCAGTATTTT
CASSEQTGGTQYF
>TRBJ2-1|few|TRBD2|TRBV24-1
TGTGCCACCAGTATGTCTAGCGGTTACAATGAGCAGTTCTTC
CATSMSSGYNEQFF
>TRBJ2-1|.|TRBD2|TRBV29-1
TGCAGCGTGGTCACACTAGCGGGGATGAACAATGAGCAGTTCTTC
CSVVTLAGMNNEQFF
>TRBJ1-2|few|.|TRBV5-1
TGCGCCAGCAGCTTGGCCGCAGGGGAGGATGGCTACACCTTC
CASSLAAGEDGYTF
>TRBJ2-3|few|TRBD2|TRBV24-1
TGTGCCACCAGTGACATTGGTAGCGGGGAGTGGAATACGCAGTATTTT
CATSDIGSGEWNTQYF
>TRBJ2-1|few|TRBD1|TRBV6-2/TRBV6-3
TGTGCCAGCAGTTACCGACTAACAGGGGGTCTCAATGAGCAGTTCTTC
CASSYRLTGGLNEQFF
>TRBJ2-1|.|.|TRBV5-1
TGCGCCAGCAGCTTGACAGGGAGGAACAATGAGCAGTTCTTC
CASSLTGRNNEQFF
>TRBJ2-7|few|TRBD1|TRBV6-5
TGTGCCAGCAGTTACTACCCGGGGACAGTCCTCTTCTACGAGCAGTACTTC
CASSYYPGTVLFYEQYF
>TRBJ1-3|few|.|TRBV7-2
TGTGCCAGCAGCTTATTTGTAGGGAGCTCTGGAAACACCATATATTTT
CASSLFVGSSGNTIYF
>TRBJ1-1|few|.|TRBV12-3/TRBV12-4
TGTGCCAGCAGTTTAGCGAGCTCGGGCCAGAACACTGAAGCTTTCTTT
CASSLASSGQNTEAFF
>TRBJ2-1|few|.|TRBV5-1
TGCGCCAGCGGATCGGGGGGAGGACAGTACAATGAGCAGTTCTTC
CASGSGGGQYNEQFF
>TRBJ2-3|.|.|TRBV20-1
TGCAGTGCTAGAGAAAACCTGGGGTGGGGCGCGAATACGCAGTATTTT
CSARENLGWGANTQYF
>TRBJ2-5|.|.|TRBV2
TGTGCCAGCAGTGAAGTTGAGTTCCAAGAGACCCAGTACTTC
CASSEVEFQETQYF
>TRBJ2-5|.|TRBD2|TRBV10-3
TGTGCCATCAGCGCTAGCGGGGGAATACAAGAGACCCAGTACTTC
CAISASGGIQETQYF
>TRBJ2-3|.|.|TRBV10-3
TGTGCCATCAGTGACGAACAGGGAGGGCCAGATACGCAGTATTTT
CAISDEQGGPDTQYF
>TRBJ2-7|.|TRBD1|TRBV12-3/TRBV12-4
TGTGCCAGCACCTCGACAGGGGTGTACGAGCAGTACTTC
CASTSTGVYEQYF
>TRBJ2-1|.|TRBD1|TRBV4-3
TGCGCCAGCAGCCAAGATGGGACAGACTACAATGAGCAGTTCTTC
CASSQDGTDYNEQFF
>TRBJ2-7|many|.|TRBV12-3/TRBV12-4
TGTGCCAGCAGTTTAGGATGGGTTTACGAGCAGTACTTC
CASSLGWVYEQYF
>TRBJ2-1|.|.|TRBV23-1
TGCGCCAGCAGTCAATCAAGTAGAGGGTTCAGCAATGAGCAGTTCTTC
CASSQSSRGFSNEQFF
>TRBJ2-3|few|.|TRBV29-1
TGCAGCGTTGAAATAAGGGGGACCGTGGCAGATACGCAGTATTTT
CSVEIRGTVADTQYF
>TRBJ2-7|many|.|TRBV11-2
TGTGCCAGCAGCCGACAGGACCTCTACGAGCAGTACTTC
CASSRQDLYEQYF
>TRBJ2-7|.|.|TRBV28
TGTGCCGTGGAGAGACGGAGGGCGGGACCGCCCTACGAGCAGTACTTC
CAVERRRAGPPYEQYF
>TRBJ2-1|few|.|TRBV11-2
TGTGCCAGCAGCTTGGTCCCGGGACAACCCTACAATGAGCAGTTCTTC
CASSLVPGQPYNEQFF
>TRBJ2-5|once|.|TRBV5-1
TGCGCCAGCAGCTGGAAAGGGATCCAAGATACCCAGTACTTC
CASSWKGIQDTQYF
>TRBJ2-7|.|.|TRBV20-1
TGCAGTGCTAGGGAGGGGCAGGGGACTATCTCCTACGAGCAGTACTTC
CSAREGQGTISYEQYF
>TRBJ2-3|few|TRBD2|TRBV6-5
TGTGCCAGCAGTTACAGGGCTGGTGCGGGGGTAAGCAATTTT
CASSYRAGAGVSNF
>TRBJ2-1|few|.|TRBV4-3
TGCGCCAGCAGCCAAGAACATACGAACAGGGACGATGAGCAGTTCTTC
CASSQEHTNRDDEQFF
>TRBJ2-7|.|.|TRBV29-1
TGCAGCGTTGAGACAGGCGACCGCATGAGTTCCTACGAGCAGTACTTC
CSVETGDRMSSYEQYF
>TRBJ1-4|few|TRBD1|TRBV9
TGTGCCAGCAGCCAGGGACAGGTCGCAACTAATGAAAAACTGTTTTTT
CASSQGQVATNEKLFF
>TRBJ1-1|few|TRBD1|TRBV7-9
TGTGCCAGCAGCAACCGACAGGGGGCGAACACTGAAGCTTTCTTT
CASSNRQGANTEAFF
>TRBJ2-4|many|.|TRBV20-1
TGCAGTGCTAGATCAGGACGTCCAATCCTAAATAAAAACATTCAGTACTTC
CSARSGRPILNKNIQYF
>TRBJ1-2|few|.|TRBV11-2
TGTGCCAGCAGCTTAGAGGGGGGCTACACCTTC
CASSLEGGYTF
>TRBJ2-7|few|.|TRBV20-1
TGCAGTGCTAGACATGATTCCTCCTACGAGCAGTACTTC
CSARHDSSYEQYF
>TRBJ2-2|.|.|TRBV7-9
TGTGCCAGCAGCTGGGGCGGGATATTCACCGGGGAGCTGTTTTTT
CASSWGGIFTGELFF
>TRBJ1-2|few|.|TRBV11-2
TGTGCCAGCAGCTTAGATCCTGGGGACCTCCTTAACTATGGCTACACCTTC
CASSLDPGDLLNYGYTF
>TRBJ2-1|many|.|TRBV3-1
TGTGCCAGCAGCCAAGCTCAGGACCCATACAATGAGCAGTTCTTC
CASSQAQDPYNEQFF
>TRBJ2-1|few|TRBD2|TRBV6-5
TGTGCCAGCAGTTATTCTGCGGGAGTAAGCAATGAGCAGTTCTTC
CASSYSAGVSNEQFF
>TRBJ2-5|.|.|TRBV5-1
TGCGCCAGCAGCTTAGGGACGGGGTTACAGCAAGAGACCCAGTACTTC
CASSLGTGLQQETQYF
>TRBJ2-1|.|TRBD1|TRBV12-3/TRBV12-4
TGTGCCAGCAGAGGGGGCTGGGGGCCGCAGATCTACAATGAGCAGTTCTTC
CASRGGWGPQIYNEQFF
>TRBJ2-5|.|TRBD1|TRBV29-1
TGCAGCGTTGGGGGGGACAGGCAAGAGACCCAGTACTTC
CSVGGDRQETQYF
>TRBJ2-3|many|.|TRBV7-2
TGTGCCAGCAGCTATTTCACAGATACGCAGTATTTT
CASSYFTDTQYF
>TRBJ2-1|.|.|TRBV5-5
TGTGCCAGCAGCCCCCAAGGTGAGCAGTTCTTC
CASSPQGEQFF